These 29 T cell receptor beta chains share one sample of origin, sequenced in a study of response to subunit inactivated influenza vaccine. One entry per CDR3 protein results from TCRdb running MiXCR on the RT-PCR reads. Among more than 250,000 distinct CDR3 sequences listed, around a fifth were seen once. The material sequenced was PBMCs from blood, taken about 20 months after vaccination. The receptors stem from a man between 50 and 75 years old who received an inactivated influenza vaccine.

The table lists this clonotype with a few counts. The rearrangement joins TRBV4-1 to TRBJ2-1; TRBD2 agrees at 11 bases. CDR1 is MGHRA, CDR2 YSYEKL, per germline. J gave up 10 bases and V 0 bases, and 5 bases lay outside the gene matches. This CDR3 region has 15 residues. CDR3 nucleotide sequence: TGCGCCAGCAGCCAAGATTACACTAGCGGGGGAGAGCAGTTCTTC. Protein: CASSQDYTSGGEQFF.

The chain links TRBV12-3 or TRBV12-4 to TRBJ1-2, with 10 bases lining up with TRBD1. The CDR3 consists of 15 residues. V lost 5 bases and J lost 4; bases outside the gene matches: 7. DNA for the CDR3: TGTGCCAGCAGTCCCGGGACAGGGGAGGCCTATGGCTACACCTTC. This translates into CASSPGTGEAYGYTF.

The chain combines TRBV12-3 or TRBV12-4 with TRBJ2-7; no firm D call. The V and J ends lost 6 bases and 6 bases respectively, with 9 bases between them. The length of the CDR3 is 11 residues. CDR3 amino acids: CASSSLGEQYF. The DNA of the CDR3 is TGTGCCAGCAGCTCCCTCGGCGAGCAGTACTTC.

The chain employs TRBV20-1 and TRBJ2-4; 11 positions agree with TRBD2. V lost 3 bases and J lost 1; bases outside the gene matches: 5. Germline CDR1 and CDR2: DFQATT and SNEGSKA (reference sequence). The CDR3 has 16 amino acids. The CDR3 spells CSASFSGGAAKNIQYF. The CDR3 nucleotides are TGCAGTGCTAGCTTTAGCGGGGGGGCGGCCAAAAACATTCAGTACTTC.

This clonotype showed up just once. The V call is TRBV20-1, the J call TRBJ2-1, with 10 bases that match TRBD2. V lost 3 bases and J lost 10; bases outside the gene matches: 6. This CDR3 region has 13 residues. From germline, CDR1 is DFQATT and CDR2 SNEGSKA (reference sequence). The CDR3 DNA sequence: TGCAGTGCTAGCCTCTTACTAGCGGGAGAGCAGTTCTTC. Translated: CSASLLLAGEQFF.

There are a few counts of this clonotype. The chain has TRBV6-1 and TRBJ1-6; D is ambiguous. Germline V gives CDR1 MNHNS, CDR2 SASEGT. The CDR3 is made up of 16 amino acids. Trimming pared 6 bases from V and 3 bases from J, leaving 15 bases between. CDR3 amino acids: CASSVESRNYNSPLHF. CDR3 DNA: TGTGCCAGCAGCGTTGAAAGTCGAAACTATAATTCACCCCTCCACTTT.

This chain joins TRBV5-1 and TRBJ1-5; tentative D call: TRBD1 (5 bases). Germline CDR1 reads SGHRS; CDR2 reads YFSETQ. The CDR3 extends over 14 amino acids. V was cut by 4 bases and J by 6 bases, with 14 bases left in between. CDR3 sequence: CASSLGPLSQPQHF. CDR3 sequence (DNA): TGCGCCAGCAGCCTGGGACCACTCAGTCAGCCCCAGCATTTT.

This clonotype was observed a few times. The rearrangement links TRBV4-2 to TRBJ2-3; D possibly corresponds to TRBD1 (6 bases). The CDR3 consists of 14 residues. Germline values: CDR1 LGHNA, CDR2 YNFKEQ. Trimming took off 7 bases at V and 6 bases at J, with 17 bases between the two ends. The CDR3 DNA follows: TGTGCCAGCACCCCGGACAGACAAGTGGATACGCAGTATTTT. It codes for CASTPDRQVDTQYF.

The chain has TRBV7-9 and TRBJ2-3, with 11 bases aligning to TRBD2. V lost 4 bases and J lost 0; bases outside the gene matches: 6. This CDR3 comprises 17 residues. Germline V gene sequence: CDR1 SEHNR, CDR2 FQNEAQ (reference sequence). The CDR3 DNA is TGTGCCAGCAGCTCCTTGACTAGCGGGGCCAGCACAGATACGCAGTATTTT. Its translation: CASSSLTSGASTDTQYF.

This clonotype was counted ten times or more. The CDR3 loop is CASSQETGTEAFF. The DNA for the CDR3 is TGTGCCAGCAGCCAAGAAACGGGAACTGAAGCTTTCTTT. The chain carries TRBV4-2 and TRBJ1-1; D is unclear. From germline, CDR1 is LGHNA and CDR2 YNFKEQ. The CDR3 covers 13 residues. Trimming pared 0 bases from V and 5 bases from J, leaving 7 bases between.

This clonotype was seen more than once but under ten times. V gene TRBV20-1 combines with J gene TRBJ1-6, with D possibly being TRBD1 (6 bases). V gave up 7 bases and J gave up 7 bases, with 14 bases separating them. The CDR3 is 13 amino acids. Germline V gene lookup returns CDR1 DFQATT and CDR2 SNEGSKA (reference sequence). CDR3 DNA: TGCAGTGTCCGGTGGACAGCAAATTCACCCCTCCACTTT. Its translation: CSVRWTANSPLHF.

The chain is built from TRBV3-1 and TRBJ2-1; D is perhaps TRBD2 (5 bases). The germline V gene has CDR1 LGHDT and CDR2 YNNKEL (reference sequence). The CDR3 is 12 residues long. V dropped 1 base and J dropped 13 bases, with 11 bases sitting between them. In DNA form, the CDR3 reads TGTGCCAGCAGCCAAGGCTCAGCGGACCAGTTCTTC. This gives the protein CASSQGSADQFF.

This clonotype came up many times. CDR3 nucleotides: TGTGCCAGCAGTTTTGACCTGGGGGCTGGTGGTTCACCCCTCCACTTT. Its protein product is CASSFDLGAGGSPLHF. V and J are TRBV12-3 or TRBV12-4 and TRBJ1-6; D is perhaps TRBD1 (6 bases). This CDR3 is built from 16 residues. Trimming removed 3 bases at V and 9 bases at J, with 18 bases between.

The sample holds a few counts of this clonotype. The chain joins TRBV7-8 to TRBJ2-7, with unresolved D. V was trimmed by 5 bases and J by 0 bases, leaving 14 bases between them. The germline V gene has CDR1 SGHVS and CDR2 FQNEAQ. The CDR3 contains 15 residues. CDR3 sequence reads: CASSDLQWDSYEQYF. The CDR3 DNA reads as TGTGCCAGCAGCGACCTACAGTGGGACTCCTACGAGCAGTACTTC. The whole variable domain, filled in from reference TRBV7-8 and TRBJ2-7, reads GAGVSQSPRYKVAKRGQDVALRCDPISGHVSLFWYQQALGQGPEFLTYFQNEAQLDKSGLPSDRFFAERPEGSVSTLKIQRTQQEDSAVYLCASSDLQWDSYEQYFGPGTRLTVT.

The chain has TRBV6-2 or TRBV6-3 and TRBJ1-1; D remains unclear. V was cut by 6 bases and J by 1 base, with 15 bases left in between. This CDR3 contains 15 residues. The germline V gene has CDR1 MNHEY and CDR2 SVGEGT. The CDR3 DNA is TGTGCCAGCAGGGCGTCACGGCTGGGGAACACTGAAGCTTTCTTT. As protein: CASRASRLGNTEAFF.

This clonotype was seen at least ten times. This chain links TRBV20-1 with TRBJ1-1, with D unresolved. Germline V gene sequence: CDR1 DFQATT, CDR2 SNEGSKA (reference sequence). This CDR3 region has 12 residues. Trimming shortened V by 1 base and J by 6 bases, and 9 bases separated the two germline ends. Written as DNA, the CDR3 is TGCAGTGCTAGAGTGTGGAGATCTGAAGCTTTCTTT. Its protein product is CSARVWRSEAFF.

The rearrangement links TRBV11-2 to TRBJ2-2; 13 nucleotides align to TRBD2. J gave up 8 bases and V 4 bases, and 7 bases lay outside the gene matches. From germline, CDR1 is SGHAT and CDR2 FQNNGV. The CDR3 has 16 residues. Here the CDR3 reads CASSSLAGGPSGELFF. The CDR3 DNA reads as TGTGCCAGCAGCTCACTAGCGGGGGGGCCCTCTGGGGAGCTGTTTTTT.

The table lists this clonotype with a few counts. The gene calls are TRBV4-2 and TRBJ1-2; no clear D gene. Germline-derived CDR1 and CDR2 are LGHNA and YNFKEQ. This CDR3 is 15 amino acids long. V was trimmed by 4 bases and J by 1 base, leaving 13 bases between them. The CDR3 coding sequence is TGTGCCAGCAGCCCCCGGGCCTTTGATAACTATGGCTACACCTTC. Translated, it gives CASSPRAFDNYGYTF.

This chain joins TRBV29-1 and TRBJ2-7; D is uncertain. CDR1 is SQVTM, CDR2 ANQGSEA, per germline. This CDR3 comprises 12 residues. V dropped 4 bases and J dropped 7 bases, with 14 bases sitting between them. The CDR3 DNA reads TGCAGCGTTGTGGAGACACTGGGGGAGCAGTACTTC. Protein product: CSVVETLGEQYF.

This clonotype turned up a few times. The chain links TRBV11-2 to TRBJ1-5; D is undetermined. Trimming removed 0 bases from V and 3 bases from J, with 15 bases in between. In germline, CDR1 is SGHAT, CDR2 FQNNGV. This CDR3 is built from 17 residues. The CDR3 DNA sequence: TGTGCCAGCAGCTTAGACTCGCGCAATACACACAATCAGCCCCAGCATTTT. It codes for CASSLDSRNTHNQPQHF.

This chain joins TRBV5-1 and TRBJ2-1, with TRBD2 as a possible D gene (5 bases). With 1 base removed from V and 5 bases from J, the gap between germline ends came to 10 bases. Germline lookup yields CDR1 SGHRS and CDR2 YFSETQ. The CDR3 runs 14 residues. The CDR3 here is CASSLLASDNEQFF. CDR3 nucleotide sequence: TGCGCCAGCAGCTTGTTAGCGAGCGACAATGAGCAGTTCTTC.

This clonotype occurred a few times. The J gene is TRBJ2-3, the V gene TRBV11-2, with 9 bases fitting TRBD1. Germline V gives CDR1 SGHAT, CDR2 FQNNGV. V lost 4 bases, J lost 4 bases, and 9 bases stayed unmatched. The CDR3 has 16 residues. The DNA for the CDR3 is TGTGCCAGCAGCTCACGACAGGGGGTCAGCTCAGATACGCAGTATTTT. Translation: CASSSRQGVSSDTQYF. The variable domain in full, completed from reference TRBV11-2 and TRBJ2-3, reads EAGVAQSPRYKIIEKRQSVAFWCNPISGHATLYWYQQILGQGPKLLIQFQNNGVVDDSQLPKDRFSAERLKGVDSTLKIQPAKLEDSAVYLCASSSRQGVSSDTQYFGPGTRLTVL.

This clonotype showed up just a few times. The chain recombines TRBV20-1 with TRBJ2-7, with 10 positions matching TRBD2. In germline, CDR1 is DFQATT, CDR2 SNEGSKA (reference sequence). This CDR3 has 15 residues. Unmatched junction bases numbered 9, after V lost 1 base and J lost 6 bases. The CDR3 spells CSARAASGRDREQYF. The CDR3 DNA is TGCAGTGCTAGAGCTGCGAGCGGGAGGGATCGCGAGCAGTACTTC.

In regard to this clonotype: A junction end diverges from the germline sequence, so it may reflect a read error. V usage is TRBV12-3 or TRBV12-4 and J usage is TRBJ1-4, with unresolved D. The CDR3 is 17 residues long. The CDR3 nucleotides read TGTGCCAGCAGTCCCACTATCGCGACCACAACTAATGAAAGACTGTTTTTT. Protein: CASSPTIATTTNERLFF.

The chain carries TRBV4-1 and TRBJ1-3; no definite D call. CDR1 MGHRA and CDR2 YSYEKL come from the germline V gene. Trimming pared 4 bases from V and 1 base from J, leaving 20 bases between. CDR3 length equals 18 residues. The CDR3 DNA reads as TGCGCCAGCAGCCCGGGCCCTAACCGGCATATTTCTGGAAACACCATATATTTT. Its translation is CASSPGPNRHISGNTIYF.

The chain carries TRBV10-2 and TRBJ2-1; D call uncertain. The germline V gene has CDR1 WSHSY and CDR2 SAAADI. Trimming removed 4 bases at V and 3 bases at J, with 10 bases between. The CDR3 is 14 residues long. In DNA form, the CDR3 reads TGCGCCAGCAGTGGGGAAGTCAACTACAATGAGCAGTTCTTC. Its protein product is CASSGEVNYNEQFF.

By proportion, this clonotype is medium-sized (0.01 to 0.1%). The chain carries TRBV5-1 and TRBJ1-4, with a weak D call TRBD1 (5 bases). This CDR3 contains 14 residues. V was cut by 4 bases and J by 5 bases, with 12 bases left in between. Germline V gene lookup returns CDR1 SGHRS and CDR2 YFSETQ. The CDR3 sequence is CASSPGTGNEKLFF. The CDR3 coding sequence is TGCGCCAGCAGCCCCGGGACGGGAAATGAAAAACTGTTTTTT.

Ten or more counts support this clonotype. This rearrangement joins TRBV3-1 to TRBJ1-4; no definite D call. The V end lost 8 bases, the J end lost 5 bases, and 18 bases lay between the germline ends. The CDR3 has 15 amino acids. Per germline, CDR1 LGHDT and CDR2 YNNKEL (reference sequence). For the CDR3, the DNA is TGTGCCAGCGGCCCAGGAGAGCTGGGGAATGAAAAACTGTTTTTT. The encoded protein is CASGPGELGNEKLFF. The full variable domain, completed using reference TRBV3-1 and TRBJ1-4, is DTAVSQTPKYLVTQMGNDKSIKCEQNLGHDTMYWYKQDSKKFLKIMFSYNNKELIINETVPNRFSPKSPDKAHLNLHINSLELGDSAVYFCASGPGELGNEKLFFGSGTQLSVL.

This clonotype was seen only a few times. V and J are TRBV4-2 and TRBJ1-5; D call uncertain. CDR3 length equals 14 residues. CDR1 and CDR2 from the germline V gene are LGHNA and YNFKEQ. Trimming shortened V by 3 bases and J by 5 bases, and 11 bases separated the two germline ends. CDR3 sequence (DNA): TGTGCCAGCAGCCAGTCCTTGGTCGATCAGCCCCAGCATTTT. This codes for CASSQSLVDQPQHF.